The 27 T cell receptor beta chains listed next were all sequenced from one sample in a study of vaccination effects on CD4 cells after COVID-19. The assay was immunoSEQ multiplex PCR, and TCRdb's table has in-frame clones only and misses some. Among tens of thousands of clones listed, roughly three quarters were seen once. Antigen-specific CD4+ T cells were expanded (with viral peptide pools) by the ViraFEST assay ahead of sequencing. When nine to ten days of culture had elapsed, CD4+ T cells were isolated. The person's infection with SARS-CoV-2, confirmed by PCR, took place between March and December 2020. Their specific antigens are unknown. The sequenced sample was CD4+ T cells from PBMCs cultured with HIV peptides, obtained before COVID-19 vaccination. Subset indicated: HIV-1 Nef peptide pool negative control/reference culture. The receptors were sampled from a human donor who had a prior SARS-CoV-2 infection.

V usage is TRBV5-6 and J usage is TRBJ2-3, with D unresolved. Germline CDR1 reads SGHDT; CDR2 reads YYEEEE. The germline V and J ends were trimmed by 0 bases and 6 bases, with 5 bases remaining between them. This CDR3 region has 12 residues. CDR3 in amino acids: CASSLVGDTQYF. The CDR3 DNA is TGTGCCAGCAGCTTGGTTGGGGATACGCAGTATTTT.

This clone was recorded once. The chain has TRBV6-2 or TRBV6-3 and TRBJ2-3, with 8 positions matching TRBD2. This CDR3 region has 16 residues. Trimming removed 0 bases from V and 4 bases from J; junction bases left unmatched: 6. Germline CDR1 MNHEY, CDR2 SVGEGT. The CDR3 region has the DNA TGTGCCAGCAGTTACTCGACGGGACTAGGGTCAGATACGCAGTATTTT. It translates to CASSYSTGLGSDTQYF.

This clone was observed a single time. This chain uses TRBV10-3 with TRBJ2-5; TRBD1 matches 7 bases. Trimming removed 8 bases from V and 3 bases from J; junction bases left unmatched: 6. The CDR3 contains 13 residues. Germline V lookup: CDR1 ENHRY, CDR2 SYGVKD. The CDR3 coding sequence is TGTGCCATCGGAAGAGACAGGGAAGAGACCCAGTACTTC. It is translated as CAIGRDREETQYF.

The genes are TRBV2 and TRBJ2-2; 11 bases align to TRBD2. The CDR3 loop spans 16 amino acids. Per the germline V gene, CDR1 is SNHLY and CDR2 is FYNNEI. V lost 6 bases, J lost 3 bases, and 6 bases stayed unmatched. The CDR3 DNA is TGTGCCAGCAGCGCCACTAGCGGGAGATACACCGGGGAGCTGTTTTTT. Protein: CASSATSGRYTGELFF.

Here the CDR3 reads CASSFSPGGGRGETQYF. CDR3 bases: TGTGCCAGCAGCTTCTCCCCCGGAGGGGGGAGGGGGGAGACCCAGTACTTC. The genes are TRBV7-2 and TRBJ2-5; D may be TRBD2 (7 bases). This CDR3 region has 17 residues. The germline V gene has CDR1 SGHTA and CDR2 FQGNSA. With 3 bases removed from V and 5 bases from J, the gap between germline ends came to 22 bases.

The CDR3 DNA follows: TGTGCCAGCAGTTACACTTTTAACAATGAGCAGTTCTTC. Translated, it gives CASSYTFNNEQFF. The chain links TRBV6-6 to TRBJ2-1; no firm D call. The CDR3 has 13 amino acids. V was cut by 2 bases and J by 5 bases, with 7 bases left in between. The V gene's germline CDR1 is MNHNY and CDR2 SVGAGI (reference sequence).

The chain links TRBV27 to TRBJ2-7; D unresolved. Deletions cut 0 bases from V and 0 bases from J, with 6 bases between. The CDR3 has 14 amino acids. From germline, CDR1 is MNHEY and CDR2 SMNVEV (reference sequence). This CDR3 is CASSLSRNSYEQYF. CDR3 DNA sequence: TGTGCCAGCAGTTTATCACGAAACTCCTACGAGCAGTACTTC.

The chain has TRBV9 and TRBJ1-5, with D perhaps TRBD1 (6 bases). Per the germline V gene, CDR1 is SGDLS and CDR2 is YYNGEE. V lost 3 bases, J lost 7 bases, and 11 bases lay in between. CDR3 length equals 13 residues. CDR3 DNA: TGTGCCAGCAGCGAGAGGGGGGGCCAGCCCCAGCATTTT. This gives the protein CASSERGGQPQHF.

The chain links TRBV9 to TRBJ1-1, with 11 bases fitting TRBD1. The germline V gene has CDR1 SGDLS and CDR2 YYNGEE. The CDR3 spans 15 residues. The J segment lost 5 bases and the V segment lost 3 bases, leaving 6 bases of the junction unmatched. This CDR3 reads CASSATGTGGTEAFF. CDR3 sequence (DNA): TGTGCCAGCAGCGCTACCGGGACAGGGGGGACTGAAGCTTTCTTT.

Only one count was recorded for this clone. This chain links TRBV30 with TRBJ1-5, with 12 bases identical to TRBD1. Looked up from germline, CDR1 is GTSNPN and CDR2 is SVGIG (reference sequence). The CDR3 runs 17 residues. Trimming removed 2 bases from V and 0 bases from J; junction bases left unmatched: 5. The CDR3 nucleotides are TGTGCCTGGAGTAGGGACAGGGGGCCAAATAGCAATCAGCCCCAGCATTTT. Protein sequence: CAWSRDRGPNSNQPQHF. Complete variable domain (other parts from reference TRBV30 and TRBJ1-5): SQTIHQWPATLVQPVGSPLSLECTVEGTSNPNLYWYRQAAGRGLQLLFYSVGIGQISSEVPQNLSASRPQDRQFILSSKKLLLSDSGFYLCAWSRDRGPNSNQPQHFGDGTRLSIL.

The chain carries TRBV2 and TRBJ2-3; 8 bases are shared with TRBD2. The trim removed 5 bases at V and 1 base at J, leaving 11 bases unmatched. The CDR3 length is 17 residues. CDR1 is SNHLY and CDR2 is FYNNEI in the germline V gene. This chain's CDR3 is CASSKGSLRGGTDTQYF. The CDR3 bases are TGTGCCAGCAGTAAAGGCTCCTTGCGGGGGGGCACAGATACGCAGTATTTT.

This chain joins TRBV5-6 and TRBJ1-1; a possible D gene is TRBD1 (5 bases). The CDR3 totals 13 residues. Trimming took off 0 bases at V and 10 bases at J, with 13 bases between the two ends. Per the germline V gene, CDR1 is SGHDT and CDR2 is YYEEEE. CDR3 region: CASSLEAGYAAFF. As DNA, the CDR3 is TGTGCCAGCAGCTTGGAGGCAGGGTACGCAGCTTTCTTT.

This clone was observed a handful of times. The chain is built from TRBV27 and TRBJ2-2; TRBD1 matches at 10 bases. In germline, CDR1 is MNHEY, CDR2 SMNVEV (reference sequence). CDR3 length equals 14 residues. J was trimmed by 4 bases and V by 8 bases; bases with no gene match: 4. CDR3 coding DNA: TGTGCCAGCGGACGGGACAGGGGCACCGGGGAGCTGTTTTTT. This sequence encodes CASGRDRGTGELFF.

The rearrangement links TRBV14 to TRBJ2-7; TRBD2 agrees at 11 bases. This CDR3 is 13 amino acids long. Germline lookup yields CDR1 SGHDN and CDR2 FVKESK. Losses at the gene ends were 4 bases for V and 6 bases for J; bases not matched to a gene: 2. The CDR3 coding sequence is TGTGCCAGCAGCCGACTAGCGGGAACCGAGCAGTACTTC. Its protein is CASSRLAGTEQYF. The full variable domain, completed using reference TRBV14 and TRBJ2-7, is EAGVTQFPSHSVIEKGQTVTLRCDPISGHDNLYWYRRVMGKEIKFLLHFVKESKQDESGMPNNRFLAERTGGTYSTLKVQPAELEDSGVYFCASSRLAGTEQYFGPGTRLTVT.

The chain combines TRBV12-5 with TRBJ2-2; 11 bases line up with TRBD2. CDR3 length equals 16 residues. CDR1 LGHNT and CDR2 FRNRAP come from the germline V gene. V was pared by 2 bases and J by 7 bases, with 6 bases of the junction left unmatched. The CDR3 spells CASGLPPGLAVGELFF. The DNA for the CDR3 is TGTGCTAGTGGTTTGCCGCCGGGACTAGCGGTCGGGGAGCTGTTTTTT.

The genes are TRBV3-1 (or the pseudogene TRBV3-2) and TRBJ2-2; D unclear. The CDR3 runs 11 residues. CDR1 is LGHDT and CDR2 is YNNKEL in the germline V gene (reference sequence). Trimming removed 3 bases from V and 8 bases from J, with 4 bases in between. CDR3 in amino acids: CASSQAGELFF. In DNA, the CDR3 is TGTGCCAGCAGCCAGGCAGGGGAGCTGTTTTTT.

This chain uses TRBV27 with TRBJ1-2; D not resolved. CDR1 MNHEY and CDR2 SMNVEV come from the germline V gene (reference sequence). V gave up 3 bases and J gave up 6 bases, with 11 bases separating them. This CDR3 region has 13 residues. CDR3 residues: CASSFNDVNGYTF. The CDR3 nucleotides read TGTGCCAGCAGTTTTAACGACGTAAATGGCTACACCTTC.

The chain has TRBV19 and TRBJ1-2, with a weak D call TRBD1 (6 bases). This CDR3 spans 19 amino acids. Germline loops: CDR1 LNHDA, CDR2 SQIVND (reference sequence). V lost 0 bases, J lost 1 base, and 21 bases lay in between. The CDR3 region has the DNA TGTGCCAGTAGTATAGAACGGCCCGGTGGGGGCTTAAATAACTATGGCTACACCTTC. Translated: CASSIERPGGGLNNYGYTF.

In DNA, the CDR3 is TGTGCCAGCAGCTGGACTACCCGGGCGGGGGAAGCTTTCTTT. It is translated as CASSWTTRAGEAFF. This rearrangement joins TRBV7-9 to TRBJ1-1; the D is unclear. This CDR3 comprises 14 residues. The V and J ends lost 4 bases and 8 bases respectively, with 17 bases between them. Germline V gives CDR1 SEHNR, CDR2 FQNEAQ (reference sequence).

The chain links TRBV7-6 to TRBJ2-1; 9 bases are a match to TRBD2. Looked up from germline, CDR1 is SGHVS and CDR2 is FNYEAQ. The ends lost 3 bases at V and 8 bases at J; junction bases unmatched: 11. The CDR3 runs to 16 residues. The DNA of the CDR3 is TGTGCCAGCAGCTTGGGTGGCGGGAGGGCCCTCGATGAGCAGTTCTTC. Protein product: CASSLGGGRALDEQFF.

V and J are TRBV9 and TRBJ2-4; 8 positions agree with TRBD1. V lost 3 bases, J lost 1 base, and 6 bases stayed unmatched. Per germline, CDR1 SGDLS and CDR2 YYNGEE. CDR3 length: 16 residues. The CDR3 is CASSGTGTAAKNIQYF. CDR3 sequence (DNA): TGTGCCAGCAGCGGGACAGGGACAGCGGCCAAAAACATTCAGTACTTC.

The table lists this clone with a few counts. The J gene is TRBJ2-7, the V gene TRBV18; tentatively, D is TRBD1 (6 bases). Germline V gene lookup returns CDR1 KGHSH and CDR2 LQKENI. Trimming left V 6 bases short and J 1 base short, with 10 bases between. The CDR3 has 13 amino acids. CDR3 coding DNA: TGTGCCAGCTCCTGGACAGCTTCCTACGAGCAGTACTTC. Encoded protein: CASSWTASYEQYF.

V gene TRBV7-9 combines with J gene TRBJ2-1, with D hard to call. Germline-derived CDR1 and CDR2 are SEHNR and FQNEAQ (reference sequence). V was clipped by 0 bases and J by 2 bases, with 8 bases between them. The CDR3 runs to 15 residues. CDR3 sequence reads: CASSLAPTAYNEQFF. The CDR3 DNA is TGTGCCAGCAGCTTAGCCCCCACTGCCTACAATGAGCAGTTCTTC.

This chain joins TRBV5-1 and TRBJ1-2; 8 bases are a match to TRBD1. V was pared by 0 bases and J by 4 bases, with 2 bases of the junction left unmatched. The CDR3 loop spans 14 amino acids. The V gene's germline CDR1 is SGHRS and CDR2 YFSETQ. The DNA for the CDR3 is TGCGCCAGCAGCTTGGGGACAGGGAGCTATGGCTACACCTTC. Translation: CASSLGTGSYGYTF.

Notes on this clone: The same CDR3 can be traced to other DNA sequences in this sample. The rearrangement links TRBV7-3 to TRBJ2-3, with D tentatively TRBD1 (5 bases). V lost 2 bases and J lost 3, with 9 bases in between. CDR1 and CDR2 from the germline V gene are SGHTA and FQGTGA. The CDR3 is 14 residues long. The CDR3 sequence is CASSLLAGTDTQYF. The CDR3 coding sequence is TGTGCCAGCAGCTTACTTGCAGGGACAGATACGCAGTATTTT.

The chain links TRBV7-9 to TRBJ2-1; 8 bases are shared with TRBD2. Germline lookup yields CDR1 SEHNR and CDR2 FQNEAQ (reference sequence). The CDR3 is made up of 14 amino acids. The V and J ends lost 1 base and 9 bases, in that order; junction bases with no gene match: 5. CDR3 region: CASSLVVAGSEQFF. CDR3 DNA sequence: TGTGCCAGCAGCTTAGTAGTAGCGGGAAGTGAGCAGTTCTTC.

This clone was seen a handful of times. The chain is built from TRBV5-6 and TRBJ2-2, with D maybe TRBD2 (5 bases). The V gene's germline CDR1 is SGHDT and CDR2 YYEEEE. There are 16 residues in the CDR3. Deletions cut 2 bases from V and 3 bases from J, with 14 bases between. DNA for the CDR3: TGTGCCAGCAGCTTAGGAACCCGGGGAGACACCGGGGAGCTGTTTTTT. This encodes CASSLGTRGDTGELFF.